These 7 T cell receptor beta chains share one sample of origin, sequenced in a study of blood T cell repertoires in COVID-19. Measured with immunoSEQ multiplex PCR; TCRdb has only the in-frame clones, and not every one. The data contain tens of thousands of clones, around 86% of them singletons. Sequenced sample: peripheral blood. Receptor source: a human donor in a cohort sampled during active COVID-19.

The gene calls are TRBV28 and TRBJ1-1, with 9 bases that match TRBD1. In germline, CDR1 is MDHEN, CDR2 SYDVKM. CDR3 length: 16 amino acids. V lost 6 bases, J lost 6 bases, and 14 bases stayed unmatched. The DNA for the CDR3 is TGTGCCAGCAGGCCGACAGGGACAGGGTGGAGGGCTGAAGCTTTCTTT. Translation: CASRPTGTGWRAEAFF.

This clone was counted once. V is TRBV19 and J is TRBJ2-1, with TRBD2 matching 14 bases. Germline-derived CDR1 and CDR2 are LNHDA and SQIVND (reference sequence). This CDR3 has 18 residues. Trimming cost V 0 bases and J 4 bases; bases outside gene matches: 5. CDR3 bases: TGTGCCAGTAGTATAGACCCGGGACTAGCGGGAGTTTACAATGAGCAGTTCTTC. It codes for CASSIDPGLAGVYNEQFF.

The V and J genes are TRBV28 and TRBJ1-1, with 7 bases matching TRBD1. The V and J ends lost 10 bases and 5 bases, in that order; junction bases with no gene match: 7. Germline CDR1 MDHEN, CDR2 SYDVKM. This CDR3 is 12 amino acids long. CDR3 nucleotides: TGTGCCACCCACAGGGGTCAGACTGAAGCTTTCTTT. Amino acid sequence: CATHRGQTEAFF.

The chain links TRBV5-6 to TRBJ2-2; TRBD2 aligns across 8 bases. Germline CDR1 is SGHDT and CDR2 is YYEEEE. This CDR3 spans 14 amino acids. V was clipped by 2 bases and J by 8 bases; unmatched bases: 5. As DNA, the CDR3 is TGTGCCAGCAGCTTTCTAAGCGGGAGTGGGGAGCTGTTTTTT. It codes for CASSFLSGSGELFF.

V gene TRBV4-1 combines with J gene TRBJ1-5; D unclear. Germline V CDR1 and CDR2: MGHRA, YSYEKL. The CDR3 has 14 residues. Trimming removed 1 base at V and 4 bases at J, with 8 bases between. This CDR3 is CASSQGTGNQPQHF. The CDR3 nucleotides read TGCGCCAGCAGCCAAGGTACGGGGAATCAGCCCCAGCATTTT.

The chain combines TRBV28 with TRBJ1-2; 11 nucleotides align to TRBD1. With V trimmed by 6 bases and J by 5 bases, 8 bases remained unmatched. This CDR3 comprises 15 residues. Germline lookup yields CDR1 MDHEN and CDR2 SYDVKM. This CDR3 reads CASSLGTGGQYGYTF. As DNA, the CDR3 is TGTGCCAGCAGCCTAGGGACAGGGGGACAATATGGCTACACCTTC.

The V gene is TRBV9, the J gene TRBJ2-2; no definite D call. The CDR3 is 14 amino acids. Germline values: CDR1 SGDLS, CDR2 YYNGEE. The V and J ends lost 3 bases and 9 bases respectively, with 15 bases between them. CDR3 coding DNA: TGTGCCAGCAGCGCTGAAATCGTGAGCCGGGAGCTGTTTTTT. This sequence encodes CASSAEIVSRELFF.